What follows describes a single TCR beta chain. The antigen remains undetermined. The data belong to a study of cytomegalovirus exposure and HLA in healthy donors. 13 Jbeta primers and 60 Vbeta primers were used for the PCR. Measured with immunoSEQ multiplex PCR; TCRdb has only the in-frame clones, and not every one. The sample holds roughly 120,000 clones, 75% seen once. Overall study results and limits: One variant, a missense change in DCLRE1C, was linked in a later analysis to TCR beta V- and J-gene trimming. An Asian-associated ancestry cluster reportedly showed fewer N-insertions than the approximately 660-donor mean in a later analysis. Reported results showed that the classifier diagnosed cytomegalovirus status with high specificity and sensitivity.

The CDR3 loop spans 15 amino acids. Trimming cost V 7 bases and J 4 bases, with 19 bases left between them. CDR1 and CDR2 from the germline V gene are SQVTM and ANQGSEA. The sequence came from a woman aged 40 to 50 in good health and CMV-seropositive. The rearrangement links TRBV29-1 to TRBJ2-2; no firm D call. The sequencing input was PBMCs. CDR3 DNA sequence: TGCAGCGCCTCTACTCTCCCCTCTCGCACCGGGGAGCTGTTTTTT. Amino acids: CSASTLPSRTGELFF.